This T cell receptor beta chain was documented in a study of blood T cell repertoires in COVID-19 (TCRdb year 2020). Notes on the research overall: Collaborator samples came from the United States, Italy and Spain and covered acute and convalescent phases of COVID-19. A de-identified subject ID, COVID-19 status, age in years and sex were almost always included in the sample metadata. The repertoires were released in a freely available public database meant as a resource for research on the immune response to SARS-CoV-2. Subjects who had been exposed to COVID-19, were actively infected with it, or had recovered from it provided the deeply sampled blood TCRbeta repertoires that made up the dataset. The samples were drawn from two sources: the first 160 participants of the ongoing ImmuneRACE study, and over 1,000 subjects contributed by 6 global collaborators. Where available, HLA class I and class II types were obtained from metadata supplied by the sample provider rather than from assay-based typing. The material from the prospective study consisted of cDNA or gDNA derived from T cells, B-cell-depleted T cells, or PBMCs.

The collaborating institutions used their own protocols to collect whole blood in K2EDTA tubes. For TCRbeta analysis, collaborator samples were shipped as frozen whole blood, as isolated PBMCs, or as DNA extracted from either sample type. From its cysteine to its phenylalanine, the CDR3 spans 11 amino acids. Solely the CDR3 DNA is kept, with 33 bases framed from the first base. CDR1 and CDR2, per the germline V gene (reference sequence), are MNHNY and SVGAGI. V loses 5 bases, J loses 10 bases, and the germline ends lie 9 bases apart. The paper's findings and limits, for the study overall: How much clinical and demographic metadata was included differed by source and by participant, and the metadata was provided uncurated.

TCRbeta CDR3 regions were amplified from genomic DNA using the immunoSEQ Assay, a bias-controlled multiplex PCR. On the study's bioinformatics: Within the assay, amplification of reference gene primers was used to estimate how many nucleated cells each sample contained. Sequence reads were collapsed and filtered to measure the absolute abundance of every unique TCRbeta CDR3 rearrangement. For each sample, productive Simpson clonality was calculated as the square root of Simpson's diversity index over productive rearrangements. This is the immuneACCESS table as TCRdb keeps it, with only in-frame sequences that have V and J called. A part of the clones is gone; compared with another copy, unresolved V genes explain less than half, and the rest is unexplained. V and J calls and clone size are those listed in that table; D and trimming were worked out from the DNA. The sample table shows about 76,000 clones, and around 88% are seen once. Roughly an eighth of the sample is held by the ten biggest clonotypes.

This clone came up once. The antigen it binds to is not known. Qualities for individual bases were not recorded, and no much larger clone is one base off. The clonotype was recovered from a human donor in a cohort sampled during active COVID-19. The rearrangement joined TRBV6-6 to TRBJ2-1; the D gene remains uncertain. What was sequenced was peripheral blood. Read as DNA, the sequence is TGTGCCAGCAGTATACGACAAGAGCAGTTCTTC. Translated, this gives CASSIRQEQFF.